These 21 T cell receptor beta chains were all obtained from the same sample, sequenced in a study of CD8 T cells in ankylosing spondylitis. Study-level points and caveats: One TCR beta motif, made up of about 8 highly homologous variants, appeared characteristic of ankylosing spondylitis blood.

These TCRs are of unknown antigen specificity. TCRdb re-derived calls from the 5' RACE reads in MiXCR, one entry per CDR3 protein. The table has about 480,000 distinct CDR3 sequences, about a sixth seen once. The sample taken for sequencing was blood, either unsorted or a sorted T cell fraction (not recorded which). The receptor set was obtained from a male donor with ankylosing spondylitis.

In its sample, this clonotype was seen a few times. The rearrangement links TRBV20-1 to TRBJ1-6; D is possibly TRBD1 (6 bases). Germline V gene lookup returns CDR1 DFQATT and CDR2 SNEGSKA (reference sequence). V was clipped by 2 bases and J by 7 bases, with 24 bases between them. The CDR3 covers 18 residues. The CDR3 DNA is TGCAGTGCTAGAATGGGCGTGAGGGGGATCGGGATGAATTCACCCCTCCACTTT. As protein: CSARMGVRGIGMNSPLHF.

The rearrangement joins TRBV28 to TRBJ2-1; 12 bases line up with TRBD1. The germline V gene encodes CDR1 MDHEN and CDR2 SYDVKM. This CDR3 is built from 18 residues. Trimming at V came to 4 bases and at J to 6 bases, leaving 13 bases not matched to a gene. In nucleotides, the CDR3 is TGTGCCAGCAGTTCCCCCAGGACTGGGACAGGGGGCCGCAATGAGCAGTTCTTC. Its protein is CASSSPRTGTGGRNEQFF.

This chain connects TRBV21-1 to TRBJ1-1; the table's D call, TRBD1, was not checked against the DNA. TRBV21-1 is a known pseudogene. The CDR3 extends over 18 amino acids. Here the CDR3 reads CASSKVRGTGAMNTEAFF. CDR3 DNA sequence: TGTGCCAGCAGCAAAGTACGCGGGACAGGGGCGATGAACACTGAAGCTTTCTTT.

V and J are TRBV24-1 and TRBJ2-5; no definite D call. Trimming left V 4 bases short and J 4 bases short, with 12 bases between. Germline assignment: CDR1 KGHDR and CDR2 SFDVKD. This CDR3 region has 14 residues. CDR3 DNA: TGTGCCACCAGTGACCTCCTTTCGGGAGAGACCCAGTACTTC. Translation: CATSDLLSGETQYF.

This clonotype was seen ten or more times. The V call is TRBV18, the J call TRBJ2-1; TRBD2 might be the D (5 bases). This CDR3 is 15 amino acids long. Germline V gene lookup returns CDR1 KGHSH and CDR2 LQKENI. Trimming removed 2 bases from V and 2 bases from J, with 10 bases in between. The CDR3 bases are TGTGCCAGCTCACCAGAGAACGGGGCCTACAATGAGCAGTTCTTC. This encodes CASSPENGAYNEQFF. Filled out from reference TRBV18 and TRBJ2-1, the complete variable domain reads NAGVMQNPRHLVRRRGQEARLRCSPMKGHSHVYWYRQLPEEGLKFMVYLQKENIIDESGMPKERFSAEFPKEGPSILRIQQVVRGDSAAYFCASSPENGAYNEQFFGPGTRLTVL.

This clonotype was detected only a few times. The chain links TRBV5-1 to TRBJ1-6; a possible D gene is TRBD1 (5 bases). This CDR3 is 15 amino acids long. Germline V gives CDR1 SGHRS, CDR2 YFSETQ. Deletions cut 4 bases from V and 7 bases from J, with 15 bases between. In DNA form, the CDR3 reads TGCGCCAGCAGCCAGTCGCAGGGCGGCAATTCACCCCTCCACTTT. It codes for CASSQSQGGNSPLHF.

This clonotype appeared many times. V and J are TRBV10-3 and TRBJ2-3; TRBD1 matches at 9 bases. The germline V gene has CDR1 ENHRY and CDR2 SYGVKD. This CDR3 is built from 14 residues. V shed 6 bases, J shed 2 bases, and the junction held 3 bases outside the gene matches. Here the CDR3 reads CAIRGTGNTDTQYF. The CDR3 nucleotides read TGTGCCATCAGGGGGACAGGGAACACAGATACGCAGTATTTT.

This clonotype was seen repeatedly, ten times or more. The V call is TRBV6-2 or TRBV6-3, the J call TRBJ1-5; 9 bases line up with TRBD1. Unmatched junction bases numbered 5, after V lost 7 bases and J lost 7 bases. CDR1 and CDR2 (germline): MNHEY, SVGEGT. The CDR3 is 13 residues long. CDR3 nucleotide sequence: TGTGCCAGCACCGAACAGGGGGCCCAGCCCCAGCATTTT. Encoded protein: CASTEQGAQPQHF.

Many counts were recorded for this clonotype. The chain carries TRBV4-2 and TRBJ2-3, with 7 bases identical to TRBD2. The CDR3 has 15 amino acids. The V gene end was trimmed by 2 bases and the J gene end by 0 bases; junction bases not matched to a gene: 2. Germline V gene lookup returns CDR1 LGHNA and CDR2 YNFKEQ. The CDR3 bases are TGTGCCAGCAGCCAACATAGCGGGAGCACAGATACGCAGTATTTT. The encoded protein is CASSQHSGSTDTQYF.

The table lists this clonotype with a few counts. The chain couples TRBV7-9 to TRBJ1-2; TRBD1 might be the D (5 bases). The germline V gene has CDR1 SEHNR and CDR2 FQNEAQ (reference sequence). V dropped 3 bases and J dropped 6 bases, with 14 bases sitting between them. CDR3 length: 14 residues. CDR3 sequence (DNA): TGTGCCAGCAGCTTTTCAGGGTCGGAGGATGGCTACACCTTC. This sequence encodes CASSFSGSEDGYTF.

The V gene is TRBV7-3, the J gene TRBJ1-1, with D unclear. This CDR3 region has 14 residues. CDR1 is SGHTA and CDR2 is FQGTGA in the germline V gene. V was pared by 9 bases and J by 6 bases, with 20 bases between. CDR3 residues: CASSPGPASAEAFF. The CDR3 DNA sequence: TGTGCCAGTTCACCGGGCCCCGCGTCGGCTGAAGCTTTCTTT.

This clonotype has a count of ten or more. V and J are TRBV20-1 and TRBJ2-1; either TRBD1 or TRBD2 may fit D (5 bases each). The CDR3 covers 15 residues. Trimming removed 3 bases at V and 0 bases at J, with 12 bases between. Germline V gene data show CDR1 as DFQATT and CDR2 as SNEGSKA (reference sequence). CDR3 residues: CSASGATGSYNEQFF. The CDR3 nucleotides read TGCAGTGCTAGCGGGGCGACGGGCTCCTACAATGAGCAGTTCTTC.

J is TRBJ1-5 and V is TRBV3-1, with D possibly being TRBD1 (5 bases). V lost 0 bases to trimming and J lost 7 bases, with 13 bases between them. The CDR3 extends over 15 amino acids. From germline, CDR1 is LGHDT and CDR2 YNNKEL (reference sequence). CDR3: CASSQDARGGQPQHF. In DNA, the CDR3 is TGTGCCAGCAGCCAAGATGCCCGGGGCGGGCAGCCCCAGCATTTT.

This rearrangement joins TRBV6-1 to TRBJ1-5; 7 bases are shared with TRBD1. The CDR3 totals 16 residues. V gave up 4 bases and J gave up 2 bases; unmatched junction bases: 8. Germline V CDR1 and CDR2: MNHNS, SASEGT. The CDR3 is CASSGVTGTGNQPQHF. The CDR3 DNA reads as TGTGCCAGCAGTGGAGTCACCGGGACAGGCAATCAGCCCCAGCATTTT.

This chain's CDR3 is CASSYHRWGGNTDTQYF. In DNA, the CDR3 is TGTGCCAGCAGCTACCATAGGTGGGGCGGGAACACAGATACGCAGTATTTT. This sequence joins TRBV28 and TRBJ2-3, with TRBD2 as a possible D gene (6 bases). V was shortened by 6 bases and J by 2 bases, with 21 bases between the two germline ends. The CDR3 extends over 17 amino acids. The V gene's germline CDR1 is MDHEN and CDR2 SYDVKM.

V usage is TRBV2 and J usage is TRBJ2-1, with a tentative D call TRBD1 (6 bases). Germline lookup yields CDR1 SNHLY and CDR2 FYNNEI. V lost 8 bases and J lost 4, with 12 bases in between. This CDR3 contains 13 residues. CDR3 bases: TGTGCCAGCGCTCTGGACAGTTACAATGAGCAGTTCTTC. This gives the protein CASALDSYNEQFF.

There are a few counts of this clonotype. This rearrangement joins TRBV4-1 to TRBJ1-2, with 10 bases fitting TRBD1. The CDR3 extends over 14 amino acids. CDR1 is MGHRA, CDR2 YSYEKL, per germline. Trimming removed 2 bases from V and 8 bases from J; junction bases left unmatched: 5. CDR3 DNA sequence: TGCGCCAGCAGCCAACCCGGGACAGGGGACGGCTACACCTTC. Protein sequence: CASSQPGTGDGYTF.

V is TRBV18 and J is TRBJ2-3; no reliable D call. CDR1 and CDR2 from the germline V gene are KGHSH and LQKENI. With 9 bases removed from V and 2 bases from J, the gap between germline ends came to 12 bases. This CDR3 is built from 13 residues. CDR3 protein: CASSTGTTDTQYF. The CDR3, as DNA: TGTGCCAGTTCGACTGGTACCACAGATACGCAGTATTTT.

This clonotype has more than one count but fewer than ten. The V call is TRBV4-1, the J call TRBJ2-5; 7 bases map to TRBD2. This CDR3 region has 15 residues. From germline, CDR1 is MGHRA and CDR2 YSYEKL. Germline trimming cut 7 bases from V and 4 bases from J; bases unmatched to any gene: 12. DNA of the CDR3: TGCGCCAGCACCCCCAGGGTGGGAGGGGTAGAGACCCAGTACTTC. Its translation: CASTPRVGGVETQYF.

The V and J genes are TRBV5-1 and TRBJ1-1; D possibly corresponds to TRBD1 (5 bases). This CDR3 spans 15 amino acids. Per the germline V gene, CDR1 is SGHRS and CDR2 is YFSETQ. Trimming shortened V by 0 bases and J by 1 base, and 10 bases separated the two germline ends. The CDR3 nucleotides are TGCGCCAGCAGCTTGGATCAGGGCTCGAACACTGAAGCTTTCTTT. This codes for CASSLDQGSNTEAFF.

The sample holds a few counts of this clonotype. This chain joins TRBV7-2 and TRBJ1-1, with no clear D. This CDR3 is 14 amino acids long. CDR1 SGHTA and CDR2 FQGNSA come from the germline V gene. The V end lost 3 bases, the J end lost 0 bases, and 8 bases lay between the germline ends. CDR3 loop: CASSLGIMNTEAFF. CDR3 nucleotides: TGTGCCAGCAGCTTGGGCATCATGAACACTGAAGCTTTCTTT.